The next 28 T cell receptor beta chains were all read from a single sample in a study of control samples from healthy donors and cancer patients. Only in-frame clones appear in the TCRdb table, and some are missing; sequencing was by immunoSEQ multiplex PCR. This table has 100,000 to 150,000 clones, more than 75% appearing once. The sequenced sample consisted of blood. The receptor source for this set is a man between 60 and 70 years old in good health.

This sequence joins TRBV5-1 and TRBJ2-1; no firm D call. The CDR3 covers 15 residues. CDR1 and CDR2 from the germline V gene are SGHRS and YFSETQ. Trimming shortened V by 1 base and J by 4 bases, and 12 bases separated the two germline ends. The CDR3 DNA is TGCGCCAGCAGCTTGAGTCCGGCAGATTACAATGAGCAGTTCTTC. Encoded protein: CASSLSPADYNEQFF.

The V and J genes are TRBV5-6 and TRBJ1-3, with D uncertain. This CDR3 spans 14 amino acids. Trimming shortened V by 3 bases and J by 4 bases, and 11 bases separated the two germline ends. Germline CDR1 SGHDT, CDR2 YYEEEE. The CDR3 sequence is CASSSKGSGNTIYF. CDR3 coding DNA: TGTGCCAGCAGCTCCAAGGGTTCCGGAAACACCATATATTTT.

CDR3 nucleotides: TGTGCCAGCAGCTTCGACCCTACCGGGGAGCTGTTTTTT. Its protein is CASSFDPTGELFF. The chain links TRBV4-2 to TRBJ2-2; D call uncertain. CDR1 and CDR2 (germline): LGHNA, YNFKEQ. Trimming left V 5 bases short and J 5 bases short, with 9 bases between. The CDR3 is 13 amino acids.

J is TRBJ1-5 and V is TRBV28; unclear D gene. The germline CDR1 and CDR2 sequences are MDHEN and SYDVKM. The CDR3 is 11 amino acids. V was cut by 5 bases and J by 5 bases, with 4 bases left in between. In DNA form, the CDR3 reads TGTGCCAGCAGTGATTATCAGCCCCAGCATTTT. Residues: CASSDYQPQHF.

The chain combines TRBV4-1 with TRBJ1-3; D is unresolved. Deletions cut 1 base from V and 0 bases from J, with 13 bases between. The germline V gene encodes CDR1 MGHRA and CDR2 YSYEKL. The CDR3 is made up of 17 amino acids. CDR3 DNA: TGCGCCAGCAGCCAAGGGCGAGGCAGATACTCTGGAAACACCATATATTTT. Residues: CASSQGRGRYSGNTIYF.

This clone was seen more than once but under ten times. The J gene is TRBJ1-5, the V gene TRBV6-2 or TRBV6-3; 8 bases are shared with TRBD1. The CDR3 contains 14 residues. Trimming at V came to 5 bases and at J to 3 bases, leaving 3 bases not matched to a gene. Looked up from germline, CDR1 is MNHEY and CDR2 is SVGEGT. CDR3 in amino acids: CASSRTGYNQPQHF. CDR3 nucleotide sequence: TGTGCCAGCAGTCGGACAGGGTACAATCAGCCCCAGCATTTT.

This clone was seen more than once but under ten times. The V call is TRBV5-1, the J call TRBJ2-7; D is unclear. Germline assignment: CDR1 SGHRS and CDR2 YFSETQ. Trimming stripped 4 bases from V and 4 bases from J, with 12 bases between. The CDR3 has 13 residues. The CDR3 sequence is CASSPDTLYEQYF. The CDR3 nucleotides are TGCGCCAGCAGCCCAGACACTCTTTACGAGCAGTACTTC. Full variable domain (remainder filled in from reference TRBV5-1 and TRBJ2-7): KAGVTQTPRYLIKTRGQQVTLSCSPISGHRSVSWYQQTPGQGLQFLFEYFSETQRNKGNFPGRFSGRQFSNSRSEMNVSTLELGDSALYLCASSPDTLYEQYFGPGTRLTVT.

CDR3 amino acids: CASKKLSTGNTIYF. The CDR3 nucleotides are TGTGCCAGCAAGAAACTATCGACTGGAAACACCATATATTTT. The chain uses TRBV6-5 and TRBJ1-3; no definite D call. The CDR3 has 14 amino acids. The V gene lost 7 bases and the J gene lost 2 bases, with 12 bases spanning the gap. Germline V gives CDR1 MNHEY, CDR2 SVGAGI.

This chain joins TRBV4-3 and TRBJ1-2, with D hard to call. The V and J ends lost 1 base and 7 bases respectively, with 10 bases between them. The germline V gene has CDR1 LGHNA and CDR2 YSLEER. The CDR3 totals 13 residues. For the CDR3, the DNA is TGCGCCAGCAGCCAAGGGGATCCGGCTGGCTACACCTTC. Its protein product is CASSQGDPAGYTF.

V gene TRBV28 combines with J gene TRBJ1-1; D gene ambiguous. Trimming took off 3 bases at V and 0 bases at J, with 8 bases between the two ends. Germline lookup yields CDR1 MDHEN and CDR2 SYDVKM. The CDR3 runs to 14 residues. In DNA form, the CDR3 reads TGTGCCAGCAGTTTCCAGGTTATGAACACTGAAGCTTTCTTT. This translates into CASSFQVMNTEAFF.

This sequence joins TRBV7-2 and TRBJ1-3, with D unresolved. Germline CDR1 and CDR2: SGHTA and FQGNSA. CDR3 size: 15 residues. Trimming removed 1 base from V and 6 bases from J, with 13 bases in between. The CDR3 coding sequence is TGTGCCAGCAGCTTAGGTGTGGGTAGGGAAAACACCATATATTTT. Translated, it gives CASSLGVGRENTIYF.

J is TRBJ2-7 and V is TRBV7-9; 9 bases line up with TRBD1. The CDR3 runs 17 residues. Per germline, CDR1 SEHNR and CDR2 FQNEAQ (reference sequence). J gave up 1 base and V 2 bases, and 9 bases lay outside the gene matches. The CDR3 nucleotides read TGTGCCAGCAGCTTACTACCCGCGGGACAGGGATCCTACGAGCAGTACTTC. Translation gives CASSLLPAGQGSYEQYF.

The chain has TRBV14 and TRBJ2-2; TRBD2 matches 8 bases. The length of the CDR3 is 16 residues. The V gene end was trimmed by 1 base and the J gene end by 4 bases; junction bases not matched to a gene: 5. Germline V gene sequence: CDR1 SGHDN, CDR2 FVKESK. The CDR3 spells CASSQVAGGGTGELFF. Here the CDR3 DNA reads TGTGCCAGCAGCCAAGTGGCGGGGGGAGGCACCGGGGAGCTGTTTTTT.

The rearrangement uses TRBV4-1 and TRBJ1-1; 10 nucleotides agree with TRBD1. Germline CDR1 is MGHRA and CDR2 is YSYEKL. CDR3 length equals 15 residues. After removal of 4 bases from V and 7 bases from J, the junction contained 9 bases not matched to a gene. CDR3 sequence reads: CASSPLTGGAREAFF. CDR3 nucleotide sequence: TGCGCCAGCAGCCCTTTGACAGGGGGCGCGCGTGAAGCTTTCTTT.

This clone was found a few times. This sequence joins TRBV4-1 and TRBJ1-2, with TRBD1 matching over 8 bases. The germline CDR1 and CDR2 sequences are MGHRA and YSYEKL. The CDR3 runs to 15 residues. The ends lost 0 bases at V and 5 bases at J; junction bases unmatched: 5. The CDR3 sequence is CASSQDIGQGYGYTF. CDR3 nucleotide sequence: TGCGCCAGCAGCCAAGACATCGGACAGGGTTATGGCTACACCTTC.

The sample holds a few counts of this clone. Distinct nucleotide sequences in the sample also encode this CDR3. CDR3 amino acids: CASSPRGTYGYTF. For the CDR3, the DNA is TGTGCCAGCAGTCCGAGGGGGACCTATGGCTACACCTTC. J is TRBJ1-2 and V is TRBV27; maybe TRBD1 (6 bases). The CDR3 spans 13 residues. V was pared by 5 bases and J by 4 bases, with 11 bases between. Germline V gene lookup returns CDR1 MNHEY and CDR2 SMNVEV (reference sequence).

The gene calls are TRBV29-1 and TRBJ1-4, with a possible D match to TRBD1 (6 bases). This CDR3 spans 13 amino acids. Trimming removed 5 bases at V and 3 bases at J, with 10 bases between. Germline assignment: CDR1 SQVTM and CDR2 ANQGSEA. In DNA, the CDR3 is TGCAGCGTTCAACAGGGATCTAATGAAAAACTGTTTTTT. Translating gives CSVQQGSNEKLFF.

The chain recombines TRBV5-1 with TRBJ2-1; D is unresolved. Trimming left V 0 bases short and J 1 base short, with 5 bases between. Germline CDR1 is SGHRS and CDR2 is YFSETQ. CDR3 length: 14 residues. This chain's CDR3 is CASSLGASYNEQFF. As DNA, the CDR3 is TGCGCCAGCAGCTTGGGGGCTTCCTACAATGAGCAGTTCTTC.

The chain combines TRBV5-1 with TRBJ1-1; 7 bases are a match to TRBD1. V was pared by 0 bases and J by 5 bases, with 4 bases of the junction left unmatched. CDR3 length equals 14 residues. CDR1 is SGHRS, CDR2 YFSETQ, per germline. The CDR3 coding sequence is TGCGCCAGCAGCTTGGACAGGGGAGGGACTGAAGCTTTCTTT. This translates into CASSLDRGGTEAFF.

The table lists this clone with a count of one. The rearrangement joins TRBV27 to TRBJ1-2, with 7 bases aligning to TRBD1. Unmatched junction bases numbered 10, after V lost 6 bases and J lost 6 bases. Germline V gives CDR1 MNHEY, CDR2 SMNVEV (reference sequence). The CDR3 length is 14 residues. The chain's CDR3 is CASRTAQGYDGYTF. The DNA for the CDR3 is TGTGCCAGCAGGACTGCACAGGGGTACGATGGCTACACCTTC.

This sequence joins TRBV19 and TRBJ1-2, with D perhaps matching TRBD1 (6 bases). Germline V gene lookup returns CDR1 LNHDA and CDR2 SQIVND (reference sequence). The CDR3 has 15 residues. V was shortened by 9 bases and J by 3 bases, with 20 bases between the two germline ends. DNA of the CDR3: TGTGCCAGCCAAGACAGGTCCACAGGCGACTATGGCTACACCTTC. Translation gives CASQDRSTGDYGYTF.

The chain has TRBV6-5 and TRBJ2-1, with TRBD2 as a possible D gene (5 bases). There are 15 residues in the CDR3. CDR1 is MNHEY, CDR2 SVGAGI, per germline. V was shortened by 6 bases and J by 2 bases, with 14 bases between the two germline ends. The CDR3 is CASSSAVGTYNEQFF. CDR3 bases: TGTGCCAGCAGCTCAGCGGTGGGGACCTACAATGAGCAGTTCTTC.

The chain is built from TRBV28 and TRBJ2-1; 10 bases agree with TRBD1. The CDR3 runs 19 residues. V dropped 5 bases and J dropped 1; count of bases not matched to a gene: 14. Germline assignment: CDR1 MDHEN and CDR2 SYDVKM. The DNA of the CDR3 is TGTGCCAGCAGTCCTCAACCGGGGACAGGGGATTTTTCCTACAATGAGCAGTTCTTC. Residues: CASSPQPGTGDFSYNEQFF.

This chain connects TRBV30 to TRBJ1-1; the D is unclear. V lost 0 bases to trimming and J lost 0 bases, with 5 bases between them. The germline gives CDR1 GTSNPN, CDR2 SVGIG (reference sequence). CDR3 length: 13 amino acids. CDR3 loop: CAWSVQVNTEAFF. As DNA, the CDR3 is TGTGCCTGGAGTGTACAAGTGAACACTGAAGCTTTCTTT.

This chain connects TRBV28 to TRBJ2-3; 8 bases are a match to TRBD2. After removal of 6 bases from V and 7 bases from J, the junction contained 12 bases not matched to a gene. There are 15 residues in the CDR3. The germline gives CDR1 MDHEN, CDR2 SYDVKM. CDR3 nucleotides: TGTGCCAGCAGCGGGGGGGGGCTAGAGCTCCATACGCAGTATTTT. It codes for CASSGGGLELHTQYF.

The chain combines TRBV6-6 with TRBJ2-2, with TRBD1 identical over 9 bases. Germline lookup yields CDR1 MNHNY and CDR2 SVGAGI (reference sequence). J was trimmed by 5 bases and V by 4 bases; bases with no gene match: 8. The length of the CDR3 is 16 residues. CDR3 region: CASSSMGQGRTGELFF. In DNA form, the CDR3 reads TGTGCCAGCAGTTCTATGGGACAGGGAAGGACCGGGGAGCTGTTTTTT.

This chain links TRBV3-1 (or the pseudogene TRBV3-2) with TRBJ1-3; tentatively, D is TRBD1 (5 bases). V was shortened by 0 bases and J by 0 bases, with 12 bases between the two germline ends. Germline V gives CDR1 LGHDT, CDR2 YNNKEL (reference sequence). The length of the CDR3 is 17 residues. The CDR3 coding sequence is TGTGCCAGCAGCCAAGAGCCCGCAGGGCGCTCTGGAAACACCATATATTTT. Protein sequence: CASSQEPAGRSGNTIYF.

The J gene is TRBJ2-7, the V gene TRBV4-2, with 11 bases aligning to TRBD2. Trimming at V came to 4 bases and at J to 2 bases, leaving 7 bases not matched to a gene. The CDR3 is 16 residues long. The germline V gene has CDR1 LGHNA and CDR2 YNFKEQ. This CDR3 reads CASSPDYSGGAYEQYF. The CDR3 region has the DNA TGTGCCAGCAGCCCGGATTATAGCGGGGGGGCCTACGAGCAGTACTTC.